Sequencing of this T cell receptor (beta chain) was carried out in a study of blood T cells in healthy people across ages. General study points: The diversity estimates, figures obtained from one million T cells, were considered underestimates. Strongly correlated with naive T cell percentage was TCR beta diversity.

Trimming took off 4 bases at V and 1 base at J, with 11 bases between the two ends. The CDR3 runs to 15 residues. This clonotype was detected a few times. Its antigen is still unknown. The second PCR ran about 7 to 12 cycles with a sample-barcoded 5' primer and J-beta primers. TCRdb re-analysed the 5' RACE reads in MiXCR, keeping a single row per CDR3 protein. Of 850,000 to 1,000,000 distinct CDR3 sequences in the sample, under 50% were seen once. The chain uses TRBV12-3 or TRBV12-4 and TRBJ2-1, with D perhaps matching TRBD2 (6 bases). This clonotype was sampled from a man aged 30 to 39 in good health. The sequencing sample was made of blood. As DNA, the CDR3 is TGTGCCAGCAGTTATAGCGGTGCTTCCTACAATGAGCAGTTCTTC. This codes for CASSYSGASYNEQFF.